The 9 T cell receptor beta chains presented below share a single source sample, sequenced in a study of T cell responses to AZD1222 COVID-19 vaccine. TCRdb's copy holds only in-frame clones and misses some; the assay was immunoSEQ multiplex PCR. The profile shows about 100,000 clones, about 88% of them singletons. This sample comprised peripheral blood, obtained on day 0 of AZD1222 vaccination. The receptors derive from an adult in good health.

This clone was seen only once. The chain recombines TRBV9 with TRBJ2-7; 10 positions match TRBD1. The V segment lost 0 bases and the J segment 1 base; nucleotides outside the gene matches: 1. Germline-derived CDR1 and CDR2 are SGDLS and YYNGEE. The CDR3 is made up of 15 amino acids. Here the CDR3 reads CASSVGGQGSYEQYF. DNA for the CDR3: TGTGCCAGCAGCGTAGGGGGACAGGGGTCCTACGAGCAGTACTTC.

A note on this clone: A read error may be the cause here, since a much bigger clone is one base away. The chain carries TRBV12-3 or TRBV12-4 and TRBJ2-3; no firm D call. The CDR3 is 11 residues long. Trimming removed 3 bases from V and 5 bases from J, with 3 bases in between. The CDR3 nucleotides read TGTGCCAGCAGTTTGGGAGATACGCAGTATTTT. This sequence encodes CASSLGDTQYF.

V usage is TRBV13 and J usage is TRBJ1-2; D remains unclear. The germline gives CDR1 PRHDT, CDR2 FYEKMQ (reference sequence). The CDR3 length is 15 residues. V lost 2 bases and J lost 1, with 11 bases in between. This chain's CDR3 is CASSLFGVLNYGYTF. The CDR3, as DNA: TGTGCCAGCAGCTTATTCGGGGTCCTTAACTATGGCTACACCTTC.

The rearrangement links TRBV9 to TRBJ2-7; no clear D. The germline gives CDR1 SGDLS, CDR2 YYNGEE. Trimming left V 1 base short and J 1 base short, with 3 bases between. CDR3 length equals 12 residues. This chain's CDR3 is CASSVTSYEQYF. The CDR3 bases are TGTGCCAGCAGCGTAACTTCCTACGAGCAGTACTTC.

This CDR3 reads CASSQDSPSGLYGYTF. The CDR3 coding sequence is TGTGCCAGCAGCCAAGATTCCCCCTCGGGTCTCTATGGCTACACCTTC. The V gene is TRBV14, the J gene TRBJ1-2; unclear D gene. Between the trimmed V and J ends, which lost 0 bases and 4 bases, there was a span of 15 bases. The CDR3 sequence is 16 residues long. Germline V gives CDR1 SGHDN, CDR2 FVKESK.

The rearrangement uses TRBV6-5 and TRBJ2-1, with 8 positions matching TRBD2. The CDR3 extends over 16 amino acids. With 0 bases clipped from V and 4 bases from J, the junction kept 5 bases outside the gene matches. CDR1 is MNHEY and CDR2 is SVGAGI in the germline V gene. CDR3 in DNA: TGTGCCAGCAGTTACTCCGGGAGGGGTGGTTACAATGAGCAGTTCTTC. Translating it yields CASSYSGRGGYNEQFF.

This clone was seen at least ten times. The V call is TRBV4-1, the J call TRBJ1-4, with 9 positions matching TRBD1. The CDR3 contains 15 residues. Germline assignment: CDR1 MGHRA and CDR2 YSYEKL. The V segment lost 4 bases and the J segment 5 bases; nucleotides outside the gene matches: 5. In nucleotides, the CDR3 is TGCGCCAGCAGCCCAAGCGGGACAGGGAATGAAAAACTGTTTTTT. It codes for CASSPSGTGNEKLFF.

The V call is TRBV2, the J call TRBJ2-7; a possible D gene is TRBD2 (7 bases). The CDR3 is made up of 12 amino acids. Trimming removed 11 bases from V and 2 bases from J, with 13 bases in between. In germline, CDR1 is SNHLY, CDR2 FYNNEI. The CDR3 loop is CAVGGAAYEQYF. The CDR3 DNA follows: TGTGCCGTAGGGGGGGCGGCCTACGAGCAGTACTTC.

The chain carries TRBV18 and TRBJ1-5, with D uncertain. V was cut by 0 bases and J by 2 bases, with 8 bases left in between. Germline loops: CDR1 KGHSH, CDR2 LQKENI. The CDR3 is made up of 15 amino acids. In DNA, the CDR3 is TGTGCCAGCTCACCACCTGGGATGGGCAATCAGCCCCAGCATTTT. This codes for CASSPPGMGNQPQHF.